The 19 T cell receptor beta chains in this list originate from one sample, sequenced in a study of T-cell memory formation after mild COVID-19. One entry per CDR3 protein, called by TCRdb with MiXCR from the 5' RACE reads. This table has just over 60,000 distinct CDR3 sequences, about a tenth appearing once. The sample comprised PBMCs or a T cell subset sorted from them (not recorded which). These receptors all stem from a man aged 18 to 35 who had mild COVID-19 (a few samples of this study predate the infection). Cell type and time point are not known.

The J gene is TRBJ1-5, the V gene TRBV7-2; D gene uncertain. This CDR3 spans 13 amino acids. Germline values: CDR1 SGHTA, CDR2 FQGNSA. V lost 3 bases to trimming and J lost 4 bases, with 7 bases between them. For the CDR3, the DNA is TGTGCCAGCAGCTTCGGGGAGAATCAGCCCCAGCATTTT. It specifies CASSFGENQPQHF.

This clonotype came up a few times. The chain has TRBV18 and TRBJ2-5; D is unresolved. This CDR3 is 15 amino acids long. Germline V gives CDR1 KGHSH, CDR2 LQKENI. Between the trimmed V and J ends, which lost 0 bases and 2 bases, there was a span of 10 bases. The CDR3 DNA is TGTGCCAGCTCACCACCTAATCCACTTCAAGAGACCCAGTACTTC. It is translated as CASSPPNPLQETQYF.

The CDR3 nucleotides are TGCAGCGTTGAAGCCAGCTCTGGGGCCAACGTCCTGACTTTC. Protein product: CSVEASSGANVLTF. This chain joins TRBV29-1 and TRBJ2-6; D not resolved. The ends were cut back, 1 base at V and 0 bases at J, with 4 bases in the middle. Germline CDR1 SQVTM, CDR2 ANQGSEA. The CDR3 runs to 14 residues.

The chain links TRBV5-1 to TRBJ1-6; TRBD1 is a possible D gene (5 bases). V was clipped by 0 bases and J by 9 bases, with 16 bases between them. The CDR3 has 16 residues. Per the germline V gene, CDR1 is SGHRS and CDR2 is YFSETQ. In DNA form, the CDR3 reads TGCGCCAGCAGCTTGGCTGGGGGTGTCTTGTCTTCACCCCTCCACTTT. It encodes CASSLAGGVLSSPLHF.

This clonotype showed up just a few times. The gene calls are TRBV18 and TRBJ1-1; D gene uncertain. Germline V CDR1 and CDR2: KGHSH, LQKENI. The CDR3 sequence is 12 residues long. V gave up 6 bases and J gave up 3 bases, with 8 bases separating them. CDR3 bases: TGTGCCAGCTCTGCAGCGGACACTGAAGCTTTCTTT. Translation: CASSAADTEAFF.

By sample share, this clonotype is medium-sized. This chain uses TRBV20-1 with TRBJ2-3; 7 bases line up with TRBD1. The germline V gene has CDR1 DFQATT and CDR2 SNEGSKA (reference sequence). This CDR3 contains 14 residues. Trimming cost V 5 bases and J 0 bases; bases outside gene matches: 5. As DNA, the CDR3 is TGCAGTGCTGACAGGGTTGCAAGCACAGATACGCAGTATTTT. Translating gives CSADRVASTDTQYF.

V and J are TRBV7-2 and TRBJ1-4, with TRBD1 identical over 7 bases. The CDR3 has 15 amino acids. Per germline, CDR1 SGHTA and CDR2 FQGNSA. The J segment lost 7 bases and the V segment lost 1 base, leaving 6 bases of the junction unmatched. CDR3 in DNA: TGTGCCAGCAGCTTAGTAGGGGGCAGGGGTGAAAAACTGTTTTTT. It yields the protein CASSLVGGRGEKLFF.

The sample holds a few counts of this clonotype. The chain links TRBV5-1 to TRBJ1-1; D is perhaps TRBD1 (6 bases). The CDR3 loop spans 13 amino acids. Germline CDR1 and CDR2: SGHRS and YFSETQ. Trimming removed 8 bases at V and 1 base at J, with 12 bases between. The CDR3 spells CASRQEPNTEAFF. The CDR3 bases are TGCGCCAGTCGACAGGAGCCGAACACTGAAGCTTTCTTT.

In its sample, this clonotype was seen a few times. This chain joins TRBV7-2 and TRBJ1-2; D unclear. V lost 0 bases, J lost 4 bases, and 9 bases lay in between. CDR3 length: 14 residues. The germline V gene encodes CDR1 SGHTA and CDR2 FQGNSA. The CDR3 DNA follows: TGTGCCAGCAGCTTAGCTGGAGGGCCCTATGGCTACACCTTC. Its protein is CASSLAGGPYGYTF.

V gene TRBV7-2 combines with J gene TRBJ2-5, with 7 bases identical to TRBD1. The CDR3 runs to 15 residues. Germline CDR1 reads SGHTA; CDR2 reads FQGNSA. The junction had 10 bases not matched to a gene; V was cut back by 2 bases and J by 7 bases. CDR3 nucleotides: TGTGCCAGCAGCTTATCTCCGGGACAGCCAACGACCCAGTACTTC. Protein product: CASSLSPGQPTTQYF.

This clonotype has at least ten counts. This rearrangement joins TRBV5-5 to TRBJ2-1, with a tentative D call TRBD2 (5 bases). This CDR3 comprises 15 residues. Trimming stripped 0 bases from V and 7 bases from J, with 14 bases between. Germline V gives CDR1 SGHKS, CDR2 YYEKEE (reference sequence). The chain's CDR3 is CASSLGLARYNEQFF. CDR3 nucleotide sequence: TGTGCCAGCAGCTTGGGGCTAGCTCGGTATAATGAGCAGTTCTTC.

The chain is built from TRBV5-1 and TRBJ2-3; D ambiguous. Trimming pared 7 bases from V and 6 bases from J, leaving 24 bases between. Looked up from germline, CDR1 is SGHRS and CDR2 is YFSETQ. The CDR3 spans 16 residues. The CDR3, as DNA: TGCGCCAGCCGACCGGGCGAGGCGGACCCTCGGGATACGCAGTATTTT. As protein: CASRPGEADPRDTQYF.

This clonotype was detected ten times or more. This rearrangement joins TRBV20-1 to TRBJ2-3, with D perhaps assigned TRBD1 or TRBD2 (6 bases each). V dropped 6 bases and J dropped 6 bases, with 19 bases sitting between them. The CDR3 loop spans 14 amino acids. Germline CDR1 and CDR2: DFQATT and SNEGSKA (reference sequence). The CDR3 nucleotides are TGCAGTGCCCCCGGGGGCAGGGTTCGGGATACGCAGTATTTT. This sequence encodes CSAPGGRVRDTQYF.

This clonotype was detected only a few times. This chain joins TRBV12-3 or TRBV12-4 and TRBJ1-1; D not resolved. The CDR3 is 13 residues long. Trimming pared 6 bases from V and 1 base from J, leaving 9 bases between. Written as DNA, the CDR3 is TGTGCCAGCAGCCTCTGGGGGAACACTGAAGCTTTCTTT. It encodes CASSLWGNTEAFF.

This clonotype has a count of ten or more. This chain joins TRBV3-1 and TRBJ1-6; tentatively, D is TRBD1 (5 bases). V was pared by 4 bases and J by 6 bases, with 7 bases between. CDR3 size: 13 residues. Germline CDR1 LGHDT, CDR2 YNNKEL (reference sequence). CDR3 sequence (DNA): TGTGCCAGCAGCCTTCAGGGTAATTCACCCCTCCACTTT. It is translated as CASSLQGNSPLHF.

The V and J genes are TRBV12-3 or TRBV12-4 and TRBJ2-1; D is unclear. V was clipped by 4 bases and J by 2 bases, with 12 bases between them. The CDR3 has 15 residues. CDR3 in DNA: TGTGCCAGCAGTTCTGCTAATTTAGCCTACAATGAGCAGTTCTTC. Translating it yields CASSSANLAYNEQFF.

This clonotype was counted a few times. The chain links TRBV5-6 to TRBJ1-5; D ambiguous. V gave up 2 bases and J gave up 5 bases, with 8 bases separating them. Per germline, CDR1 SGHDT and CDR2 YYEEEE. The CDR3 length is 13 residues. CDR3 sequence: CASSFSGYQPQHF. The CDR3, as DNA: TGTGCCAGCAGCTTCTCGGGATATCAGCCCCAGCATTTT.

J is TRBJ1-5 and V is TRBV27; no reliable D call. CDR3 length equals 13 residues. With 4 bases removed from V and 0 bases from J, the gap between germline ends came to 4 bases. Germline CDR1 MNHEY, CDR2 SMNVEV (reference sequence). Here the CDR3 DNA reads TGTGCCAGCAGTTGGAATAGCAATCAGCCCCAGCATTTT. It translates to CASSWNSNQPQHF.

The V call is TRBV30, the J call TRBJ2-3; TRBD2 aligns across 12 bases. Germline CDR1 reads GTSNPN; CDR2 reads SVGIG (reference sequence). V dropped 4 bases and J dropped 2; count of bases not matched to a gene: 7. This CDR3 region has 16 residues. The CDR3 DNA reads as TGTGCCTGGACTAGCGGGGGGGCCCCCTTCACAGATACGCAGTATTTT. It codes for CAWTSGGAPFTDTQYF.